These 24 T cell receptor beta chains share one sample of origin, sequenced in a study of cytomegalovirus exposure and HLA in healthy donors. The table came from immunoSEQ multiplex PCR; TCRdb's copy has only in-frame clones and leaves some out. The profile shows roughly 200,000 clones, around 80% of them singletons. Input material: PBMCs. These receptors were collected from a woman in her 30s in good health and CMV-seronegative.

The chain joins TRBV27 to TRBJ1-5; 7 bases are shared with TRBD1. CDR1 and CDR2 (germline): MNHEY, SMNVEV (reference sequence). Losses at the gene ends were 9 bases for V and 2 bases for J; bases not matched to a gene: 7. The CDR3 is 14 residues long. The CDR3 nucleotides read TGTGCCAGGGTTTCCGGGACAGGCAATCAGCCCCAGCATTTT. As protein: CARVSGTGNQPQHF.

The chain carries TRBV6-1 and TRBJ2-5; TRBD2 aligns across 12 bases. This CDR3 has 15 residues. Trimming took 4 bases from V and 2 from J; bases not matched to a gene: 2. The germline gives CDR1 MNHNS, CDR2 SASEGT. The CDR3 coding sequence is TGTGCCAGCAGTGGACTAGCGGGGGATCAAGAGACCCAGTACTTC. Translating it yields CASSGLAGDQETQYF.

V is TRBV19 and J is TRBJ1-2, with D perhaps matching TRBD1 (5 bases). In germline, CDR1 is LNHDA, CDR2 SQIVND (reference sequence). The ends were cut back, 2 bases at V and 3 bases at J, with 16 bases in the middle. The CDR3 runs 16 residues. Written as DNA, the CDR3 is TGTGCCAGTAGTATACTTAGGGGAACAGTAGACTATGGCTACACCTTC. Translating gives CASSILRGTVDYGYTF.

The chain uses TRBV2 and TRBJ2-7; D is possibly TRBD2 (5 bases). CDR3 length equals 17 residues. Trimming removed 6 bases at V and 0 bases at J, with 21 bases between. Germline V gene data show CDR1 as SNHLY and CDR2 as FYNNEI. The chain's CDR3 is CASRPLRASGSSYEQYF. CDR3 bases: TGTGCCAGCAGGCCCCTCCGGGCCAGCGGCAGCTCCTACGAGCAGTACTTC. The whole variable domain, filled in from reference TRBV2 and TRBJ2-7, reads EPEVTQTPSHQVTQMGQEVILRCVPISNHLYFYWYRQILGQKVEFLVSFYNNEISEKSEIFDDQFSVERPDGSNFTLKIRSTKLEDSAMYFCASRPLRASGSSYEQYFGPGTRLTVT.

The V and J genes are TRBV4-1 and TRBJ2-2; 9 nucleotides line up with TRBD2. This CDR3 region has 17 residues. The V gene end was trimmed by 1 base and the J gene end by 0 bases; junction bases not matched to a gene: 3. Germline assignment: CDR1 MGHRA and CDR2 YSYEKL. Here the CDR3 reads CASSQGSGGANTGELFF. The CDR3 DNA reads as TGCGCCAGCAGCCAAGGTAGCGGGGGCGCGAACACCGGGGAGCTGTTTTTT.

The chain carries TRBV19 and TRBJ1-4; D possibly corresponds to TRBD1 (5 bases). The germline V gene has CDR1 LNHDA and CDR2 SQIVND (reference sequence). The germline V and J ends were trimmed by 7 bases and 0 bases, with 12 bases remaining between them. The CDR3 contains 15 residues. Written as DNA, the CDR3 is TGTGCCAGTACCGAGGGACTTGCAACTAATGAAAAACTGTTTTTT. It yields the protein CASTEGLATNEKLFF.

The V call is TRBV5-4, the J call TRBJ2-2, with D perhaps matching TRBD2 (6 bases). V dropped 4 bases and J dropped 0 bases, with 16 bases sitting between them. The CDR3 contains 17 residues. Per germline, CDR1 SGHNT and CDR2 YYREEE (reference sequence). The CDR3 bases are TGTGCCAGCAGCGCAAGACTAGGACGCGCGAACACCGGGGAGCTGTTTTTT. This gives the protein CASSARLGRANTGELFF.

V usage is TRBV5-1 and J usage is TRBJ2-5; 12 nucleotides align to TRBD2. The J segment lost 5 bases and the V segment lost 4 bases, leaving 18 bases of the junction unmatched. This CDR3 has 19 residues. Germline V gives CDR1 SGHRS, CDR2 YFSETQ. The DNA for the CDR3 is TGCGCCAGCAGCCATGGAAGAGGGTCGACTAGCGGGAGTGGGGAGACCCAGTACTTC. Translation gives CASSHGRGSTSGSGETQYF.

DNA of the CDR3: TGTGCCAGCAGCTTGGAGCCAACGGGAGCTAGCACAGATACGCAGTATTTT. It yields the protein CASSLEPTGASTDTQYF. This chain joins TRBV5-4 and TRBJ2-3; D might be TRBD2 (6 bases). Germline CDR1 and CDR2: SGHNT and YYREEE (reference sequence). Trimming stripped 0 bases from V and 0 bases from J, with 14 bases between. This CDR3 is built from 17 residues.

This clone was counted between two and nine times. Here the CDR3 reads CASSLGTGGRGTQYF. The CDR3 DNA sequence: TGTGCCAGCAGCTTAGGGACAGGGGGCCGCGGGACCCAGTACTTC. This chain joins TRBV11-3 and TRBJ2-5, with 11 bases fitting TRBD1. Trimming removed 1 base from V and 7 bases from J; junction bases left unmatched: 5. Per germline, CDR1 SGHNT and CDR2 YENEEA. This CDR3 contains 15 residues.

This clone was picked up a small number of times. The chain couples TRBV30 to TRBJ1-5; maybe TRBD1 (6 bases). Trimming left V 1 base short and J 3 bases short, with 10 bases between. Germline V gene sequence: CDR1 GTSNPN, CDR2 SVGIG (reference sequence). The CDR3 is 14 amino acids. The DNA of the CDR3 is TGTGCCTGGAGTGAGGGGGGGCACAATCAGCCCCAGCATTTT. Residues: CAWSEGGHNQPQHF. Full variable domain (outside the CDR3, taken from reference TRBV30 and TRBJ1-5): SQTIHQWPATLVQPVGSPLSLECTVEGTSNPNLYWYRQAAGRGLQLLFYSVGIGQISSEVPQNLSASRPQDRQFILSSKKLLLSDSGFYLCAWSEGGHNQPQHFGDGTRLSIL.

The CDR3 is CASSEGTSGSTDTQYF. The CDR3 nucleotides are TGTGCCAGCAGCGAAGGGACTAGCGGTTCCACAGATACGCAGTATTTT. The chain is built from TRBV9 and TRBJ2-3, with TRBD2 matching over 11 bases. The CDR3 runs 16 residues. With V trimmed by 3 bases and J by 2 bases, 5 bases remained unmatched. Germline assignment: CDR1 SGDLS and CDR2 YYNGEE.

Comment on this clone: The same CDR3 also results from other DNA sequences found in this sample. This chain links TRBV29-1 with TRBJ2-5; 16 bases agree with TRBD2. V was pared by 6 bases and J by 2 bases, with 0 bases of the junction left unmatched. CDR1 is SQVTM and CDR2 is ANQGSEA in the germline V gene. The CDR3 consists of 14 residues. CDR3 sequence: CSVGLAGGQETQYF. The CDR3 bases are TGCAGCGTGGGACTAGCGGGAGGGCAAGAGACCCAGTACTTC.

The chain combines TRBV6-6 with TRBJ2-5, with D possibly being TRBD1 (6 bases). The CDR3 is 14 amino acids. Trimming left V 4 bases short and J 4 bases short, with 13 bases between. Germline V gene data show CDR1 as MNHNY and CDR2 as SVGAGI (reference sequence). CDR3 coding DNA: TGTGCCAGCAGTTTCGCAACAGGGAGAGAGACCCAGTACTTC. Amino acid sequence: CASSFATGRETQYF.

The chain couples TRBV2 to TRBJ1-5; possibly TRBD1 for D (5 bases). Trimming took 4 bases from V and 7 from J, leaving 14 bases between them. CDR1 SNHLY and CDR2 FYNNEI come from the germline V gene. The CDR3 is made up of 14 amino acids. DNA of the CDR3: TGTGCCAGCAGTGTGGGGCAGGGTTGGCAGCCCCAGCATTTT. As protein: CASSVGQGWQPQHF.

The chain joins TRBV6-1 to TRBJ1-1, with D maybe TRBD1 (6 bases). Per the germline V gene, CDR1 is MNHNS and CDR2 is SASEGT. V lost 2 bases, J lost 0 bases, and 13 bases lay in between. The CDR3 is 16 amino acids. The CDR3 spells CASSEPWTDVNTEAFF. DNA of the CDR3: TGTGCCAGCAGTGAACCATGGACAGATGTGAACACTGAAGCTTTCTTT.

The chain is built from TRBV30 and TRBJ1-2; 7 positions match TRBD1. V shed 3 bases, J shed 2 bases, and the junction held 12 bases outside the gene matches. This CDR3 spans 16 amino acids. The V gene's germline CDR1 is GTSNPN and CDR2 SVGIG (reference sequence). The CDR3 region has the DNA TGTGCCTGGAGCTCCTGGACAGGTCGTCGGAACTATGGCTACACCTTC. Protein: CAWSSWTGRRNYGYTF.

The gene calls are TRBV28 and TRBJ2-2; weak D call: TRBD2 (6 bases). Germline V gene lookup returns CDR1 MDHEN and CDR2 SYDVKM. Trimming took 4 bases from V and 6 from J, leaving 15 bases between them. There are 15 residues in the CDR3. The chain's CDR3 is CASSSTGAGSGELFF. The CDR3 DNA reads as TGTGCCAGCAGTTCTACCGGCGCGGGGTCCGGGGAGCTGTTTTTT.

CDR3 in DNA: TGTGCCAGCAGCGAAAAGCTCGGACAGGGATCCACCTCTGGGGCCAACGTCCTGACTTTC. Translation gives CASSEKLGQGSTSGANVLTF. This rearrangement joins TRBV7-3 to TRBJ2-6; TRBD1 aligns across 8 bases. This CDR3 contains 20 residues. V shed 5 bases, J shed 0 bases, and the junction held 15 bases outside the gene matches. From germline, CDR1 is SGHTA and CDR2 FQGTGA.

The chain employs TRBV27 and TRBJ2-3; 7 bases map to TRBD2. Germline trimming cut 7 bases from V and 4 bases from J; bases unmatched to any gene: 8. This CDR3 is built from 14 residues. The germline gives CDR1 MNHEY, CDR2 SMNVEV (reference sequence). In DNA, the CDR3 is TGTGCCAGCAATTGGGGAGGGTTGGCAGATACGCAGTATTTT. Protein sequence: CASNWGGLADTQYF.

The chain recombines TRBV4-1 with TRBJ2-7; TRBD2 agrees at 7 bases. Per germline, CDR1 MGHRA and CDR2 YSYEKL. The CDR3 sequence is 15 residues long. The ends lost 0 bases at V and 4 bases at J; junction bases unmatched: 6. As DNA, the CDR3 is TGCGCCAGCAGCCAAGAGAGGCTAGCGGATTACGAGCAGTACTTC. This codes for CASSQERLADYEQYF.

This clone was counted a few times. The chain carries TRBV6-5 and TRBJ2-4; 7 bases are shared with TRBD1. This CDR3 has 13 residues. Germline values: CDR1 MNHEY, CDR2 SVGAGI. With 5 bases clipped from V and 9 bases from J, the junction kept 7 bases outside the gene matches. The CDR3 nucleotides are TGTGCCAGCAGTGAGACGACAGGGACCATTCAGTACTTC. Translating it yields CASSETTGTIQYF.

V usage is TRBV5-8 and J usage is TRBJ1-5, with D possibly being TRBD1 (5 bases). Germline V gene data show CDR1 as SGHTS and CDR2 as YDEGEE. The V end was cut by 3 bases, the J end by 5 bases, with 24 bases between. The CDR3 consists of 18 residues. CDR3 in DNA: TGTGCCAGCAGCTCCGGACAAAGGTCACCCCTATTTTATCAGCCCCAGCATTTT. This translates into CASSSGQRSPLFYQPQHF.

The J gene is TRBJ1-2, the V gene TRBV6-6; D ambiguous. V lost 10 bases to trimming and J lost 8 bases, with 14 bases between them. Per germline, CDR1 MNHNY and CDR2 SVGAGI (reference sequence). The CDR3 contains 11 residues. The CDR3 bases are TGTGCCACCGGCGAGCGGTGGGGCTACACCTTC. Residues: CATGERWGYTF.